This T cell receptor (beta chain) was identified in a study of cytomegalovirus exposure and HLA in healthy donors. Study-wide points: When a later analysis was performed, an Asian-associated ancestry cluster reportedly had fewer N-insertions than the roughly 640-donor mean. There were a few CMV-associated chains whose specificity for CMV antigens was confirmed in vitro.

In the case of this clone: Its specificity is unknown.

V was cut by 4 bases and J by 5 bases, with 30 bases left in between. The CDR3 sequence is 19 residues long. The V gene's germline CDR1 is SGHRS and CDR2 YFSETQ. It was with 60 Vbeta and 13 Jbeta primers that the PCR ran. Sequencing used immunoSEQ multiplex PCR; TCRdb keeps in-frame clones, though not all of them. The data contain approximately 140,000 clones, about four fifths of them singletons. Input material: PBMCs. This chain connects TRBV5-1 to TRBJ1-1; tentatively, D is TRBD1 (5 bases). The TCR originated in a young man in good health and CMV-seronegative. The CDR3 sequence is CASSTYTILSRAGGTEAFF. CDR3 in DNA: TGCGCCAGCAGCACATACACAATTCTGTCTAGGGCCGGGGGGACTGAAGCTTTCTTT.